This is a list of T cell receptor beta chains from one sample in a study of immune reconstitution after stem cell transplant in scleroderma. TCRdb fed the RT-PCR reads into MiXCR, producing one record per CDR3 protein. This sample yields roughly 5,000 distinct CDR3 sequences, of which less than 10% are seen a single time; 9.5% to 13% belongs to the top ten. This sample was gathered before or after autologous hematopoietic stem cell transplantation (not recorded which). The receptors stem from a male donor with systemic sclerosis. Each CDR3 is given with its conserved first and last residue. The D gene is left open where the match is weak. Only some rows state a clone size, as once, few, many or a class for expanded clones.

cdr3_aa cdr3_nt cdr3_length clone_size j_call d_call v_call
CAWRDTGGAQLNEQYF TGTGCCTGGAGGGACACAGGGGGCGCTCAATTGAACGAGCAGTACTTC 16 - TRBJ2-7 TRBD1 TRBV30
CASSSRDRAYNEQFF TGCGCCAGCAGCAGCCGGGACAGGGCCTACAATGAGCAGTTCTTC 15 few TRBJ2-1 TRBD1 TRBV4-3
CASSTGTQPQHF TGTGCCAGTAGTACTGGGACTCAGCCCCAGCATTTT 12 - TRBJ1-5 - TRBV19
CASSPLYEQYF TGTGCCAGCAGTCCCCTGTACGAGCAGTACTTC 11 few TRBJ2-7 - TRBV28
CASSATSGRFADTQYF TGTGCCAGCAGCGCGACTAGCGGGAGGTTCGCAGATACGCAGTATTTT 16 few TRBJ2-3 TRBD2 TRBV5-6
CASSLAASTDTQYF TGTGCCAGCAGCCTAGCGGCGAGCACAGATACGCAGTATTTT 14 - TRBJ2-3 TRBD2 TRBV9
CASSLTGGGGPGNTIYF TGTGCCAGCAGCTTAACAGGCGGTGGAGGGCCTGGAAACACCATATATTTT 17 - TRBJ1-3 - TRBV7-6
CASSQDEGSTDTQYF TGCGCCAGCAGCCAAGATGAGGGGAGCACAGATACGCAGTATTTT 15 - TRBJ2-3 - TRBV4-3
CASSLDVVYNEQFF TGTGCCAGCAGCTTAGACGTGGTCTACAATGAGCAGTTCTTC 14 few TRBJ2-1 - TRBV7-2
CASSLLDEQFF TGTGCCAGCAGTCTTCTTGATGAGCAGTTCTTC 11 few TRBJ2-1 - TRBV7-9
CASSLGLAGADTQYF TGCGCCAGCAGCTTGGGTCTAGCGGGAGCCGATACGCAGTATTTT 15 few TRBJ2-3 TRBD2 TRBV5-1
CASSPGTDEQYF TGTGCCAGCAGCCCAGGGACTGACGAGCAGTACTTC 12 medium-sized TRBJ2-7 - TRBV9
CASSQGGSTDTQYF TGTGCCAGCAGCCAGGGAGGATCCACAGATACGCAGTATTTT 14 few TRBJ2-3 - TRBV3-1
CASSPKGDTEAFF TGTGCCAGCAGCCCCAAGGGGGACACTGAAGCTTTCTTT 13 - TRBJ1-1 - TRBV7-8
CASSETGAEQFF TGTGCCAGCAGTGAGACCGGAGCTGAGCAGTTCTTC 12 medium-sized TRBJ2-1 - TRBV6-4
CSARQGAGTEAFF TGCAGCGCTCGACAGGGGGCCGGAACTGAAGCTTTCTTT 13 medium-sized TRBJ1-1 TRBD1 TRBV29-1
CSAWTHSYEQYF TGCAGTGCCTGGACTCATTCCTACGAGCAGTACTTC 12 medium-sized TRBJ2-7 - TRBV20-1
CASSQGWTGELLF TGTGCCAGCAGCCAGGGTTGGACAGGGGAGCTGCTTTTT 13 - TRBJ2-2 TRBD1 TRBV3-1
CSARDPRWDGVGSQYF TGCAGTGCTAGAGACCCACGGTGGGACGGAGTGGGGTCGCAGTATTTT 16 - TRBJ2-3 - TRBV20-1
CASSYGHPQETQYF TGTGCCAGCAGTTACGGGCACCCCCAGGAGACCCAGTACTTC 14 medium-sized TRBJ2-5 - TRBV6-5
CASSHGLLQETQYF TGTGCCAGCAGCCACGGACTCCTCCAAGAGACCCAGTACTTC 14 - TRBJ2-5 - TRBV7-7
CSVELAGRPYNEQFF TGCAGCGTTGAACTAGCGGGGCGCCCCTACAATGAGCAGTTCTTC 15 medium-sized TRBJ2-1 TRBD2 TRBV29-1
CAISEGNSPLHF TGTGCCATCAGTGAAGGGAATTCACCCCTCCACTTT 12 medium-sized TRBJ1-6 - TRBV10-3
CSITRGENIQYF TGCAGCATAACAAGAGGGGAAAACATTCAGTACTTC 12 medium-sized TRBJ2-4 - TRBV29-1
CASSLAAANTDTQYF TGCGCCAGCAGCTTGGCTGCAGCAAACACAGATACGCAGTATTTT 15 - TRBJ2-3 - TRBV5-1
CASSLTTPGAGTEAFF TGTGCCAGCAGCTTGACGACCCCGGGGGCCGGCACTGAAGCTTTCTTT 16 few TRBJ1-1 - TRBV7-6
CASSDPGVRGRVGELFF TGTGCCAGCAGTGATCCCGGAGTCAGGGGGCGCGTCGGGGAGCTGTTTTTT 17 - TRBJ2-2 TRBD1 TRBV28
CASSPQIAGGVGTQYF TGTGCCAGCAGCCCCCAAATAGCGGGAGGGGTAGGGACCCAGTACTTC 16 medium-sized TRBJ2-5 TRBD2 TRBV7-7
CASSGPGGMFF TGTGCCAGCAGTGGCCCAGGAGGGATGTTCTTC 11 few TRBJ2-1 - TRBV2
CASSSEDPKNYGYTF TGCGCCAGCAGCTCCGAAGATCCGAAGAACTATGGCTACACCTTC 15 medium-sized TRBJ1-2 - TRBV5-1
CSARDIQDYEQYF TGCAGTGCTAGAGATATCCAGGACTACGAGCAGTACTTC 13 few TRBJ2-7 - TRBV20-1
CASSLLSGRGAYEQYF TGTGCCAGCAGTTTGCTCAGCGGGAGGGGGGCCTACGAGCAGTACTTC 16 - TRBJ2-7 TRBD2 TRBV28
CASSYRQGWEQYF TGTGCCAGCAGTTACAGACAGGGCTGGGAGCAGTACTTC 13 medium-sized TRBJ2-7 TRBD1 TRBV6-2/TRBV6-3
CASSSEEQPQHF TGTGCCAGCAGTTCAGAGGAACAGCCCCAGCATTTT 12 medium-sized TRBJ1-5 - TRBV12-3/TRBV12-4
CATSVTDGAKNIQYF TGTGCCACCAGTGTCACCGACGGCGCCAAAAACATTCAGTACTTC 15 medium-sized TRBJ2-4 - TRBV24-1
CASSLEAGDSNEQFF TGTGCCAGCAGTTTAGAAGCGGGAGACTCCAATGAGCAGTTCTTC 15 few TRBJ2-1 TRBD2 TRBV27
CSAIPEGIRGYTF TGCAGTGCCATTCCCGAGGGTATTCGGGGCTACACCTTC 13 medium-sized TRBJ1-2 - TRBV20-1
CASSLGAPMRDTQYF TGCGCCAGCAGCTTGGGGGCCCCCATGCGGGATACGCAGTATTTT 15 few TRBJ2-3 - TRBV5-1
CASSRMTGGTGELFF TGCGCCAGCAGCCGGATGACGGGGGGGACCGGGGAGCTGTTTTTT 15 medium-sized TRBJ2-2 TRBD2 TRBV5-1
CASSYSDRAGEQYF TGTGCCAGCAGTTACTCCGACAGGGCCGGAGAGCAGTACTTC 14 - TRBJ2-7 TRBD1 TRBV6-5
CSAPSGSGQETQYF TGCAGTGCCCCCAGCGGGAGCGGCCAAGAGACCCAGTACTTC 14 few TRBJ2-5 TRBD2 TRBV20-1
CSAPQGRGYYSNQPQHF TGCAGTGCTCCCCAGGGGCGAGGGTATTATAGCAATCAGCCCCAGCATTTT 17 - TRBJ1-5 - TRBV20-1
CSAPGTPYGYTF TGCAGTGCTCCCGGGACACCGTATGGCTACACCTTC 12 medium-sized TRBJ1-2 - TRBV20-1
CASQEQRDTGELFF TGTGCCAGCCAAGAACAGAGGGACACCGGGGAGCTGTTTTTT 14 medium-sized TRBJ2-2 - TRBV7-3